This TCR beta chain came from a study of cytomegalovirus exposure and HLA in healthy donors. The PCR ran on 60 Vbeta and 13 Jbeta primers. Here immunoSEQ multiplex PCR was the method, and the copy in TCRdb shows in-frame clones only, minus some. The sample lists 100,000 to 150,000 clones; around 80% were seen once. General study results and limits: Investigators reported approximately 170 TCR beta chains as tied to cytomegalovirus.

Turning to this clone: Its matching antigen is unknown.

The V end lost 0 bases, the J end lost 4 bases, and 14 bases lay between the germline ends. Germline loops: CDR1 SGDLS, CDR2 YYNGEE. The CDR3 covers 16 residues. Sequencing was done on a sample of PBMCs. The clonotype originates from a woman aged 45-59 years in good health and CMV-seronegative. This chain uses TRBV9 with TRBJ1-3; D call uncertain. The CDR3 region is CASSVEPRHPGNTIYF. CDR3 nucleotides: TGTGCCAGCAGCGTAGAACCCCGACACCCGGGAAACACCATATATTTT.